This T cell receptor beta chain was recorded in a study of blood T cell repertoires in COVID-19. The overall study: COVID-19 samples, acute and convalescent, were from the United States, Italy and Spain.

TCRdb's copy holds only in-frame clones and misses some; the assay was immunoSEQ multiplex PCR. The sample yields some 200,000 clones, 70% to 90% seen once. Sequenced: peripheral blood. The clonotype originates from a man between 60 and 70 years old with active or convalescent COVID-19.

The CDR3 here is CASSLIPTGNTIYF. Written as DNA, the CDR3 is TGTGCCAGCAGCTTAATTCCCACTGGAAACACCATATATTTT. The chain joins TRBV7-8 to TRBJ1-3; D is uncertain. V was trimmed by 2 bases and J by 2 bases, leaving 7 bases between them. Germline V gene lookup returns CDR1 SGHVS and CDR2 FQNEAQ. CDR3 length: 14 amino acids.